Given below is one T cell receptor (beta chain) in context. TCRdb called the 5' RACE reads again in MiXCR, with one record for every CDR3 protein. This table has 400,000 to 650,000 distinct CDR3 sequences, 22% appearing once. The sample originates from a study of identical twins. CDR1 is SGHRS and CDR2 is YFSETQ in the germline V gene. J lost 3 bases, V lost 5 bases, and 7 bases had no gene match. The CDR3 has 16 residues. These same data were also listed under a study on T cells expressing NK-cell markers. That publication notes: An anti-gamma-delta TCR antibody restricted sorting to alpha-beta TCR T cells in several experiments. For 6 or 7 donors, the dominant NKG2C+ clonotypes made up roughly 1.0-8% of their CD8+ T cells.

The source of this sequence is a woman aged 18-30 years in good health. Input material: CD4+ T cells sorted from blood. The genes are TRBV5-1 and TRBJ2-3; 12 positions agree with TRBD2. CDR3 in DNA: TGCGCCAGCAGTTCCTCCGGGACTAGCGGGACAGATACGCAGTATTTT. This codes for CASSSSGTSGTDTQYF.